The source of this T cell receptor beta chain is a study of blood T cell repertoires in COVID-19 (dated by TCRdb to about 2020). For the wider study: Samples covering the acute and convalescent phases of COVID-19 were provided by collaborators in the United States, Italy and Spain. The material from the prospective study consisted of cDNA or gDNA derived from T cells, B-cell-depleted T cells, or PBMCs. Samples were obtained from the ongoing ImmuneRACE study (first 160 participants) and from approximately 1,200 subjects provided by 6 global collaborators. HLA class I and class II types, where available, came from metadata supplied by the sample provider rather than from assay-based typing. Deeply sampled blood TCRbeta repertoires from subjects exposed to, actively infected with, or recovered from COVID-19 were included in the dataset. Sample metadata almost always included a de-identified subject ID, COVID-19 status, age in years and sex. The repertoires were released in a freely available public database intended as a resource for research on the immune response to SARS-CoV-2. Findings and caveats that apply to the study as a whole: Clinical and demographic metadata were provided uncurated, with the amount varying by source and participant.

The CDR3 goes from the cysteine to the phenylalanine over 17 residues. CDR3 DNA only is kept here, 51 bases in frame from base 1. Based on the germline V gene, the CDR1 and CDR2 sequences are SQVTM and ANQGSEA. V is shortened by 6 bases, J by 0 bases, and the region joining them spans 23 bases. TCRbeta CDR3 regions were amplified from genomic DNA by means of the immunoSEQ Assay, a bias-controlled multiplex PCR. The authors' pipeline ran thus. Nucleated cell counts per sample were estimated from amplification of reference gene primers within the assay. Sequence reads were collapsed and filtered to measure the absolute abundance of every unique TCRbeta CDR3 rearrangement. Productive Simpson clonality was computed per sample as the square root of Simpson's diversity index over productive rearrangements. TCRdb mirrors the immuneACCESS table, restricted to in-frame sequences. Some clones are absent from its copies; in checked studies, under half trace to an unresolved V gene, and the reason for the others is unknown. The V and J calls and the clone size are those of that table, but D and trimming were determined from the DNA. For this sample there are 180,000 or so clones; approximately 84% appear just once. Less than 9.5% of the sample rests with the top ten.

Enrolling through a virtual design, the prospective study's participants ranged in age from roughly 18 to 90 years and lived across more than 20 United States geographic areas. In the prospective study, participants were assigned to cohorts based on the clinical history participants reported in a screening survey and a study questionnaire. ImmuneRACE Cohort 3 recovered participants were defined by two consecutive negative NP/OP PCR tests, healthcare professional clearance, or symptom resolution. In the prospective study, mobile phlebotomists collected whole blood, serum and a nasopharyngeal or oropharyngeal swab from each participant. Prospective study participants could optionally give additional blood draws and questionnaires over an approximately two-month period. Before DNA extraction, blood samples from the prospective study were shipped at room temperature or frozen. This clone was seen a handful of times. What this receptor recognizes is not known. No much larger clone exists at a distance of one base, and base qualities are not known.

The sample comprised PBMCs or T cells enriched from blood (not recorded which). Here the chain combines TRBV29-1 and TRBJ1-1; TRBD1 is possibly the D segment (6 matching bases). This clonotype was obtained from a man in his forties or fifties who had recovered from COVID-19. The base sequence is TGCAGCGTCACAAAAGCAGGGGCCCTTTTCATGAACACTGAAGCTTTCTTT. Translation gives CSVTKAGALFMNTEAFF. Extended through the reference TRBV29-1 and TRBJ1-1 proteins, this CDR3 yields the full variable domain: SAVISQKPSRDICQRGTSLTIQCQVDSQVTMMFWYRQQPGQSLTLIATANQGSEATYESGFVIDKFPISRPNLTFSTLTVSNMSPEDSSIYLCSVTKAGALFMNTEAFFGQGTRLTVV.